The 26 T cell receptor beta chains given below trace back to one sample, sequenced in a study of CD8+ T cells in alopecia areata. RNA was isolated and reverse transcribed to cDNA, the sequencing template. Sequenced by immunoSEQ multiplex PCR; TCRdb stores in-frame clones only, minus some. Of some 200,000 clones listed, more than 45% were seen once; the top ten hold roughly 1.4%. Treatment: oral pan-JAK inhibitor, 5-10 mg twice daily. This specimen was CD4+ T cells sorted from blood, taken at week 4, from a patient treated with tofacitinib. Receptors originate from a human donor with alopecia areata.

J is TRBJ2-5 and V is TRBV27; unclear D gene. The CDR3 has 13 residues. V was clipped by 5 bases and J by 5 bases, with 12 bases between them. Per germline, CDR1 MNHEY and CDR2 SMNVEV (reference sequence). The CDR3 here is CASSPRSGETQYF. CDR3 nucleotide sequence: TGTGCCAGCAGTCCCCGGTCCGGGGAGACCCAGTACTTC.

The J gene is TRBJ2-1, the V gene TRBV5-6; D uncertain. Per germline, CDR1 SGHDT and CDR2 YYEEEE. V lost 3 bases and J lost 6, with 10 bases in between. CDR3 length equals 13 residues. CDR3 nucleotide sequence: TGTGCCAGCAGCTCTGACCCCCTCAATGAGCAGTTCTTC. Its protein product is CASSSDPLNEQFF.

The V gene is TRBV7-3, the J gene TRBJ2-3; TRBD2 is a possible D gene (5 bases). CDR3 length: 15 residues. Per the germline V gene, CDR1 is SGHTA and CDR2 is FQGTGA. The V end was cut by 1 base, the J end by 2 bases, with 10 bases between. The CDR3: CASSLSGSVTDTQYF. The CDR3 nucleotides read TGTGCCAGCAGCTTAAGCGGGTCAGTCACAGATACGCAGTATTTT.

This clone was seen more than once but under ten times. This sequence joins TRBV7-7 and TRBJ1-5; D is unclear. Looked up from germline, CDR1 is SSHAT and CDR2 is FNYEAQ (reference sequence). V was clipped by 5 bases and J by 6 bases, with 11 bases between them. The CDR3 runs to 13 residues. As DNA, the CDR3 is TGTGCCAGCAGCCGAGGGCGAGGTCAGCCCCAGCATTTT. It specifies CASSRGRGQPQHF.

The V gene is TRBV11-3, the J gene TRBJ2-5, with D possibly being TRBD1 or TRBD2 (6 bases each). Trimming took 4 bases from V and 1 from J, leaving 10 bases between them. The CDR3 covers 14 residues. Germline V gene data show CDR1 as SGHNT and CDR2 as YENEEA. The CDR3: CASSSPGAQETQYF. The CDR3 DNA sequence: TGTGCCAGCAGCTCCCCGGGGGCCCAAGAGACCCAGTACTTC.

About this clone: Other DNA sequences in the same sample also yield this CDR3. The rearrangement joins TRBV30 to TRBJ1-1; D is undetermined. The CDR3 is made up of 13 amino acids. CDR1 and CDR2 from the germline V gene are GTSNPN and SVGIG (reference sequence). Trimming removed 2 bases at V and 0 bases at J, with 7 bases between. The chain's CDR3 is CAWSRQLNTEAFF. CDR3 DNA sequence: TGTGCCTGGAGTAGGCAGCTGAACACTGAAGCTTTCTTT.

This clone was observed a single time. This chain links TRBV5-1 with TRBJ1-6; D not certain. The CDR3 is made up of 13 amino acids. Germline V CDR1 and CDR2: SGHRS, YFSETQ. V was cut by 1 base and J by 8 bases, with 7 bases left in between. The CDR3 coding sequence is TGCGCCAGCAGCTTGACGGTCTATTCACCCCTCCACTTT. Translation: CASSLTVYSPLHF.

This clone was picked up a small number of times. The chain carries TRBV7-3 and TRBJ2-1; D uncertain. Germline V gene sequence: CDR1 SGHTA, CDR2 FQGTGA. V lost 5 bases and J lost 0, with 11 bases in between. This CDR3 region has 15 residues. The CDR3, as DNA: TGTGCCAGCAGCGTGATGGCTAGCTCCTACAATGAGCAGTTCTTC. Encoded protein: CASSVMASSYNEQFF.

The J gene is TRBJ2-3, the V gene TRBV10-3; TRBD2 matches at 8 bases. The CDR3 has 14 residues. The germline V gene encodes CDR1 ENHRY and CDR2 SYGVKD. With V trimmed by 5 bases and J by 1 base, 2 bases remained unmatched. DNA of the CDR3: TGTGCCATCAGTAATAGCGGGGGCACAGATACGCAGTATTTT. It codes for CAISNSGGTDTQYF.

The chain links TRBV7-2 to TRBJ2-7; the D call may be TRBD1 or TRBD2 (5 bases each). The CDR3 sequence is 12 residues long. V was pared by 5 bases and J by 6 bases, with 11 bases between. Germline CDR1 SGHTA, CDR2 FQGNSA. CDR3 nucleotide sequence: TGTGCCAGCAGCCGTCCCGGGGCCGAGCAGTACTTC. Protein: CASSRPGAEQYF.

The genes are TRBV9 and TRBJ1-1; D call uncertain. The CDR3 is 15 residues long. Germline V gene sequence: CDR1 SGDLS, CDR2 YYNGEE. With 2 bases removed from V and 3 bases from J, the gap between germline ends came to 14 bases. CDR3 sequence (DNA): TGTGCCAGCAGCGTGGGATGGGCTAGGGACACTGAAGCTTTCTTT. Its translation is CASSVGWARDTEAFF.

This chain connects TRBV30 to TRBJ2-3; D gene uncertain. Per germline, CDR1 GTSNPN and CDR2 SVGIG (reference sequence). Trimming stripped 4 bases from V and 2 bases from J, with 7 bases between. This CDR3 spans 12 amino acids. This CDR3 is CAWNILTDTQYF. DNA for the CDR3: TGTGCCTGGAATATTCTCACAGATACGCAGTATTTT.

This clone was observed a handful of times. The gene calls are TRBV14 and TRBJ2-2; no definite D call. The ends were cut back, 4 bases at V and 4 bases at J, with 1 base in the middle. Germline V lookup: CDR1 SGHDN, CDR2 FVKESK. The CDR3 is 11 amino acids. The CDR3 nucleotides read TGTGCCAGCAGCCTCACCGGGGAGCTGTTTTTT. Its translation: CASSLTGELFF.

The V call is TRBV9, the J call TRBJ2-7; 10 bases agree with TRBD1. Looked up from germline, CDR1 is SGDLS and CDR2 is YYNGEE. Trimming removed 0 bases from V and 5 bases from J; junction bases left unmatched: 11. The CDR3 has 17 amino acids. In nucleotides, the CDR3 is TGTGCCAGCAGCGTAGGGTTAGTGGGACAGGGGACAAACGAGCAGTACTTC. Protein: CASSVGLVGQGTNEQYF.

The table lists this clone with a few counts. The V and J genes are TRBV19 and TRBJ2-6; D unresolved. Trimming pared 5 bases from V and 0 bases from J, leaving 11 bases between. Germline V lookup: CDR1 LNHDA, CDR2 SQIVND (reference sequence). CDR3 size: 16 residues. The CDR3 DNA sequence: TGTGCCAGTAGTGGGCGAGCCGACTCTGGGGCCAACGTCCTGACTTTC. It codes for CASSGRADSGANVLTF.

This chain uses TRBV11-3 with TRBJ1-2, with TRBD1 as a possible D gene (5 bases). The CDR3 length is 14 residues. Germline V gene sequence: CDR1 SGHNT, CDR2 YENEEA. V shed 6 bases and J shed 4 bases, with 15 bases lying between them. For the CDR3, the DNA is TGTGCCAGCAGTTCCACCCGGGACGTCTATGGCTACACCTTC. This translates into CASSSTRDVYGYTF.

The chain carries TRBV4-3 and TRBJ1-1; maybe TRBD1 (6 bases). Germline-derived CDR1 and CDR2 are LGHNA and YSLEER. The CDR3 contains 15 residues. Trimming shortened V by 3 bases and J by 6 bases, and 17 bases separated the two germline ends. CDR3 loop: CASSHRDLGGPEAFF. CDR3 bases: TGCGCCAGCAGCCACCGGGACCTCGGGGGCCCTGAAGCTTTCTTT.

This chain uses TRBV14 with TRBJ2-1; maybe TRBD2 (5 bases). V shed 4 bases and J shed 4 bases, with 11 bases lying between them. The CDR3 is 14 amino acids. CDR1 and CDR2 (germline): SGHDN, FVKESK. The CDR3 DNA follows: TGTGCCAGCAGCCGGCGCGGGCCGTACAATGAGCAGTTCTTC. Protein sequence: CASSRRGPYNEQFF.

The chain recombines TRBV2 with TRBJ2-3, with D hard to call. V shed 6 bases and J shed 4 bases, with 5 bases lying between them. Looked up from germline, CDR1 is SNHLY and CDR2 is FYNNEI. This CDR3 comprises 11 residues. CDR3 in amino acids: CASRAADTQYF. Written as DNA, the CDR3 is TGTGCCAGCAGGGCAGCAGATACGCAGTATTTT.

The chain joins TRBV7-7 to TRBJ2-3, with TRBD2 matching 8 bases. This CDR3 spans 15 amino acids. The ends lost 5 bases at V and 2 bases at J; junction bases unmatched: 6. From germline, CDR1 is SSHAT and CDR2 FNYEAQ (reference sequence). The CDR3 DNA follows: TGTGCCAGCAGCCTAAGAGCGGGGGTCACAGATACGCAGTATTTT. Protein: CASSLRAGVTDTQYF.

The chain employs TRBV5-6 and TRBJ1-6, with a tentative D call TRBD1 (6 bases). V was cut by 0 bases and J by 7 bases, with 8 bases left in between. The CDR3 totals 14 residues. Germline V gives CDR1 SGHDT, CDR2 YYEEEE. CDR3 sequence (DNA): TGTGCCAGCAGCTTGGGGCAGGGGAATTCACCCCTCCACTTT. This encodes CASSLGQGNSPLHF.

CDR3 sequence (DNA): TGTGCCAGTACCCCAGGGGGGATGGTCAATCAGCCCCAGCATTTT. Its protein product is CASTPGGMVNQPQHF. The rearrangement links TRBV19 to TRBJ1-5; TRBD1 matches 7 bases. Germline CDR1 is LNHDA and CDR2 is SQIVND (reference sequence). The V segment lost 7 bases and the J segment 3 bases; nucleotides outside the gene matches: 9. This CDR3 spans 15 amino acids.

The chain uses TRBV7-2 and TRBJ1-5; weak D call: TRBD1 (6 bases). V lost 3 bases and J 4 bases, leaving 7 bases between the germline ends. The CDR3 consists of 13 residues. Germline V gene lookup returns CDR1 SGHTA and CDR2 FQGNSA. The CDR3 bases are TGTGCCAGCAGCTTTACAGGGAATCAGCCCCAGCATTTT. Amino acids: CASSFTGNQPQHF.

Of note for this clone: Within the sample, other DNA sequences also encode this same CDR3. The chain has TRBV29-1 and TRBJ2-7; TRBD2 is a possible D gene (5 bases). In germline, CDR1 is SQVTM, CDR2 ANQGSEA. The length of the CDR3 is 11 residues. V was pared by 3 bases and J by 4 bases, with 7 bases between. The CDR3 spells CSVDGGYEQYF. The CDR3 DNA is TGCAGCGTTGATGGAGGTTACGAGCAGTACTTC.

This clone was recorded only once. This chain connects TRBV2 to TRBJ2-5; D possibly uses TRBD1 or TRBD2 (5 bases each). Trimming left V 7 bases short and J 1 base short, with 10 bases between. The CDR3 is made up of 13 amino acids. Germline V lookup: CDR1 SNHLY, CDR2 FYNNEI. CDR3: CASTMGPQETQYF. DNA for the CDR3: TGTGCCAGCACGATGGGACCCCAAGAGACCCAGTACTTC.

A note on this clone: Additional DNA sequences in this sample encode the identical CDR3. The genes are TRBV30 and TRBJ1-2, with D perhaps matching TRBD1 (5 bases). This CDR3 region has 13 residues. CDR1 is GTSNPN and CDR2 is SVGIG in the germline V gene (reference sequence). Trimming pared 0 bases from V and 5 bases from J, leaving 10 bases between. The CDR3: CAWSVQDRYGYTF. The CDR3 nucleotides are TGTGCCTGGAGTGTACAGGATCGATATGGCTACACCTTC.